This T cell receptor beta chain was retrieved from a study of T cell responses to AZD1222 COVID-19 vaccine. Repertoires were generated with immunoSEQ multiplex PCR, while TCRdb's copy carries only in-frame clones and drops some. The data show about 180,000 clones, 92% seen once. Germline V gene data show CDR1 as MDHEN and CDR2 as SYDVKM. The CDR3 runs 15 residues. V was shortened by 6 bases and J by 7 bases, with 16 bases between the two germline ends. Second-dose intervals of approximately 4 or approximately 12 weeks were pooled. Study results and caveats: Seropositivity was recorded at baseline in only 6 or 7 AZD1222 recipients. Per reports, nearly half of all spike-specific TCRs target regions that are unmutated in variants.

For this clone: Antigen unknown.

The rearrangement uses TRBV28 and TRBJ1-6; no clear D gene. The TCR sequence derives from an adult who received the AZD1222 COVID-19 vaccine. Material: peripheral blood, obtained 28 days after the second AZD1222 dose. The CDR3 bases are TGTGCCAGCAGCCATGAGATTCGCGGGAATTCACCCCTCCACTTT. This codes for CASSHEIRGNSPLHF.